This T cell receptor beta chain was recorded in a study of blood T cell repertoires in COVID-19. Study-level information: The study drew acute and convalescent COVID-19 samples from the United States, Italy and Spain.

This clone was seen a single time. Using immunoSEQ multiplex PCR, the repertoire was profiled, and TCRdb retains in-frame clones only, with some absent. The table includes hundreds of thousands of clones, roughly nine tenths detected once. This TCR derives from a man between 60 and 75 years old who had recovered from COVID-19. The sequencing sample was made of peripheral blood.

CDR3 nucleotides: TGTGCCAGCAGTGAGGGGGGGGATTTCTATGGCTACACCTTC. Amino acid sequence: CASSEGGDFYGYTF. The rearrangement uses TRBV25-1 and TRBJ1-2; maybe TRBD1 (5 bases). The CDR3 is 14 amino acids. The V end was cut by 3 bases, the J end by 4 bases, with 12 bases between. Germline V lookup: CDR1 MGHDK, CDR2 SYGVNS.